This record looks at one TCR beta chain sequence and its context. Study processing details: Amplifying reference gene primers gave estimates of nucleated cell counts. TCRdb keeps only in-frame clones here, not all; method: immunoSEQ multiplex PCR. V and J calls and clone size are given by that table; D and trimming were obtained from the DNA. The sample carries approximately 50,000 clones, about 76% recorded once. These data originate in a study of blood T cell repertoires in COVID-19. Study-level background: The cDNA or gDNA used as material had been derived from T cells, B-cell-depleted T cells, or PBMCs.

Germline V gives CDR1 MGHDK, CDR2 SYGVNS. The CDR3 consists of 14 residues. With V trimmed by 6 bases and J by 7 bases, 10 bases remained unmatched. The rearrangement uses TRBV25-1 and TRBJ1-1; TRBD1 aligns across 8 bases. Sequencing was performed on peripheral blood. The TCR comes from a man aged 45-65 years with active or convalescent COVID-19. This CDR3 is CASRATGGLSEAFF. In nucleotides, the CDR3 is TGTGCCAGCAGAGCTACAGGGGGATTGAGTGAAGCTTTCTTT.